This TCR beta chain is drawn from a study of T-cell reconstitution after alpha-beta-depleted transplantation in children. The CDR3 is 13 amino acids. The ends were cut back, 2 bases at V and 3 bases at J, with 7 bases in the middle. CDR1 SGHTA and CDR2 FQGNSA come from the germline V gene. Findings and limits, study-wide: Newly produced T cells mostly accounted for T-cell counts and diversity one year post-transplant. Roughly two months post-transplant, alpha-beta T cells reportedly originated from several hundred graft clones that had expanded.

Unique molecular identifiers were used in preparing the TCRbeta library. TCRdb used MiXCR to reprocess the PCR reads, holding one entry per CDR3 protein. Among fewer than 550,000 distinct CDR3 sequences listed, 15% to 20% were seen once. As regards this clonotype: Its antigen is unknown.

The V call is TRBV7-2, the J call TRBJ1-2, with D hard to call. Here the sequenced sample was PBMCs, mostly from graft donor cells, taken 360 days after TCRalphabeta/CD19-depleted stem cell transplant. The receptor comes from a boy younger than two who had a stem cell transplant for Wiskott-Aldrich syndrome, so the T cells may come from the graft donor. The CDR3 loop is CASSLSADYGYTF. CDR3 in DNA: TGTGCCAGCAGCTTATCGGCAGACTATGGCTACACCTTC.